The 30 T cell receptor beta chains in this list originate from one sample, sequenced in a study of Ad26.COV2.S vaccination and SARS-CoV-2 variants. Clones were sequenced by immunoSEQ multiplex PCR, and TCRdb holds only the in-frame ones, with some missing. Among hundreds of thousands of clones listed, approximately 92% were seen once. Treatment given: around 19 received Ad26.COV2.S at low or high dose, single or two shots; 5 received placebo; per-sample allocation not given. Collection of samples fell on day 63 after the first vaccine or placebo injection. The source material was peripheral blood, sampled in a trial of Ad26.COV2.S vaccine versus placebo. These receptors were taken from a person aged 18-60 years who received the Ad26.COV2.S COVID-19 vaccine or a placebo.

This clone was seen more than once but under ten times. The chain is built from TRBV6-2 or TRBV6-3 and TRBJ1-4, with TRBD1 identical over 7 bases. Germline V CDR1 and CDR2: MNHEY, SVGEGT. The CDR3 covers 16 residues. Germline trimming cut 7 bases from V and 3 bases from J; bases unmatched to any gene: 11. CDR3 nucleotides: TGTGCCAGCACCCCACACCTGGGACAGTCTAATGAAAAACTGTTTTTT. Its protein is CASTPHLGQSNEKLFF.

This clone was counted a few times. This chain uses TRBV3-1 (or the pseudogene TRBV3-2) with TRBJ1-2; D call uncertain. Germline-derived CDR1 and CDR2 are LGHDT and YNNKEL (reference sequence). The CDR3 length is 16 residues. Between the trimmed V and J ends, which lost 0 bases and 7 bases, there was a span of 18 bases. CDR3 in DNA: TGTGCCAGCAGCCAAGATGCCGGCAGAAGGATGGGTGGCTACACCTTC. It codes for CASSQDAGRRMGGYTF.

The chain is built from TRBV10-1 and TRBJ2-7, with TRBD1 matching 8 bases. The CDR3 is 13 residues long. V was pared by 9 bases and J by 1 base, with 5 bases of the junction left unmatched. Germline values: CDR1 WNHNN, CDR2 SYGVQD (reference sequence). This CDR3 reads CASDGTGSYEQYF. The CDR3 DNA sequence: TGCGCCAGTGACGGGACAGGATCCTACGAGCAGTACTTC.

The rearrangement uses TRBV28 and TRBJ1-2; D is unresolved. Trimming removed 3 bases at V and 0 bases at J, with 11 bases between. The CDR3 totals 15 residues. Germline CDR1 reads MDHEN; CDR2 reads SYDVKM. DNA for the CDR3: TGTGCCAGCAGTTTCCCCCGGGCAGCTAACTATGGCTACACCTTC. This translates into CASSFPRAANYGYTF.

The CDR3 spells CASRQYSNQPQHF. The CDR3, as DNA: TGTGCCAGCAGACAGTATAGCAATCAGCCCCAGCATTTT. The genes are TRBV6-5 and TRBJ1-5; the D is unclear. The V gene's germline CDR1 is MNHEY and CDR2 SVGAGI. The CDR3 is 13 residues long. The V gene lost 6 bases and the J gene lost 0 bases, with 6 bases spanning the gap.

The gene calls are TRBV21-1 and TRBJ2-7; the tabulated D call, TRBD2, remains unverified against the DNA. TRBV21-1 is labeled a pseudogene. CDR3 length: 17 residues. The CDR3 spells CASTIPVLAGGPDEQYV. The CDR3 coding sequence is TGTGCCAGCACCATTCCGGTACTAGCGGGAGGGCCCGACGAGCAGTACGTC.

This rearrangement joins TRBV12-5 to TRBJ2-7; 9 nucleotides agree with TRBD2. V lost 0 bases, J lost 2 bases, and 14 bases stayed unmatched. This CDR3 comprises 19 residues. The V gene's germline CDR1 is LGHNT and CDR2 FRNRAP. As DNA, the CDR3 is TGTGCTAGTGGTTTGGTCCCTCCACTCATAGCGGGAGATCCCTACGAGCAGTACGTC. Protein sequence: CASGLVPPLIAGDPYEQYV.

The chain is built from TRBV9 and TRBJ1-1, with a weak D call TRBD1 (5 bases). The CDR3 runs 16 residues. Germline CDR1 and CDR2: SGDLS and YYNGEE. V was trimmed by 0 bases and J by 5 bases, leaving 17 bases between them. The CDR3 spells CASSVDWGTARTEAFF. CDR3 nucleotides: TGTGCCAGCAGCGTAGATTGGGGGACGGCTAGGACTGAAGCTTTCTTT.

The sample holds a few counts of this clone. This chain links TRBV4-1 with TRBJ2-1; D is perhaps TRBD2 (5 bases). V was shortened by 5 bases and J by 4 bases, with 15 bases between the two germline ends. CDR3 length: 15 amino acids. Germline CDR1 reads MGHRA; CDR2 reads YSYEKL. The CDR3: CASSDRTHPYNEQFF. In DNA, the CDR3 is TGCGCCAGCAGCGACCGGACTCACCCTTACAATGAGCAGTTCTTC.

Comments on this clone: Distinct nucleotide sequences in the sample also encode this CDR3. The CDR3 bases are TGTGCCACCAGCAGAGATCCCCTCTACGAGCAGTACTTC. It yields the protein CATSRDPLYEQYF. The genes are TRBV15 and TRBJ2-7; D is unresolved. Between the trimmed V and J ends, which lost 0 bases and 3 bases, there was a span of 6 bases. The V gene's germline CDR1 is LNHNV and CDR2 YYDKDF (reference sequence). The CDR3 is 13 residues long.

The chain couples TRBV18 to TRBJ2-1, with 15 nucleotides matching TRBD2. V lost 4 bases and J lost 6; bases outside the gene matches: 1. Germline CDR1 reads KGHSH; CDR2 reads LQKENI. The CDR3 is 15 amino acids. This CDR3 reads CASSLGLAGGNEQFF. The CDR3 bases are TGTGCCAGCTCACTGGGACTAGCGGGAGGCAATGAGCAGTTCTTC.

The chain is built from TRBV7-2 and TRBJ2-1; TRBD2 agrees at 8 bases. The CDR3 consists of 15 residues. Germline values: CDR1 SGHTA, CDR2 FQGNSA. The ends lost 3 bases at V and 8 bases at J; junction bases unmatched: 9. CDR3 loop: CASSFRGGLGYEQFF. The CDR3, as DNA: TGTGCCAGCAGCTTCCGGGGGGGCCTGGGGTATGAGCAGTTCTTC.

The rearrangement joins TRBV4-2 to TRBJ1-3; D call uncertain. The CDR3 runs to 18 residues. The V gene lost 2 bases and the J gene lost 4 bases, with 21 bases spanning the gap. Germline values: CDR1 LGHNA, CDR2 YNFKEQ. CDR3 DNA sequence: TGTGCCAGCAGCCAAACCCGGTGGCTCAAGGGAGCGGGAAACACCATATATTTT. Translation gives CASSQTRWLKGAGNTIYF.

CDR3 nucleotides: TGTGCCAGCAGTTATCCTACCGGGACAGGGGGGGGCTCCTACAATGAGCAGTTCTTC. Translating it yields CASSYPTGTGGGSYNEQFF. The chain is built from TRBV6-2 or TRBV6-3 and TRBJ2-1; 11 bases line up with TRBD1. The CDR3 has 19 residues. After removal of 3 bases from V and 0 bases from J, the junction contained 10 bases not matched to a gene. Per germline, CDR1 MNHEY and CDR2 SVGEGT.

V is TRBV11-3 and J is TRBJ2-3; D gene unclear. From germline, CDR1 is SGHNT and CDR2 YENEEA. The V end was cut by 1 base, the J end by 2 bases, with 16 bases between. This CDR3 spans 17 amino acids. The CDR3: CASSLGRWGSNTDTQYF. DNA of the CDR3: TGTGCCAGCAGCTTAGGCCGTTGGGGAAGTAACACAGATACGCAGTATTTT.

This sequence joins TRBV3-1 (or the pseudogene TRBV3-2) and TRBJ1-3; 8 bases align to TRBD1. Germline V gene sequence: CDR1 LGHDT, CDR2 YNNKEL (reference sequence). J lost 2 bases, V lost 8 bases, and 5 bases had no gene match. The CDR3 sequence is 14 residues long. The CDR3 sequence: CASAQGGPGNTIYF. DNA of the CDR3: TGTGCCAGCGCACAGGGGGGACCTGGAAACACCATATATTTT.

The chain recombines TRBV19 with TRBJ1-2; 7 positions agree with TRBD1. J gave up 3 bases and V 8 bases, and 9 bases lay outside the gene matches. Germline V gene sequence: CDR1 LNHDA, CDR2 SQIVND (reference sequence). This CDR3 has 14 amino acids. The CDR3 loop is CASLSTGTYYGYTF. CDR3 bases: TGTGCCAGTCTATCGACAGGGACCTACTATGGCTACACCTTC.

This clone was found a few times. This chain links TRBV6-6 with TRBJ2-7; D possibly matches TRBD1 or TRBD2 (6 bases each). Per the germline V gene, CDR1 is MNHNY and CDR2 is SVGAGI (reference sequence). V gave up 9 bases and J gave up 5 bases, with 17 bases separating them. This CDR3 region has 13 residues. CDR3 loop: CASSGAGNDEQYV. The CDR3 DNA reads TGTGCCAGTTCGGGGGCAGGCAACGACGAGCAGTACGTC.

This clone was detected once. The chain uses TRBV4-3 and TRBJ1-6; D is uncertain. Trimming pared 0 bases from V and 9 bases from J, leaving 12 bases between. CDR1 is LGHNA, CDR2 YSLEER, per germline. The CDR3 covers 15 residues. The CDR3 loop is CASSQDRGYGSPLHF. The CDR3 DNA sequence: TGCGCCAGCAGCCAAGATCGGGGTTACGGTTCACCCCTCCACTTT.

The rearrangement links TRBV19 to TRBJ2-6; D unclear. Trimming took 5 bases from V and 0 from J, leaving 11 bases between them. The length of the CDR3 is 16 residues. The germline gives CDR1 LNHDA, CDR2 SQIVND (reference sequence). The CDR3 nucleotides read TGTGCCAGTAGTGACGGACCCAGCTCTGGGGCCAACGTCCTGACTTTC. This translates into CASSDGPSSGANVLTF.

This clone was seen once. The chain couples TRBV6-5 to TRBJ1-5; D possibly corresponds to TRBD1 (6 bases). V was trimmed by 8 bases and J by 4 bases, leaving 12 bases between them. The germline CDR1 and CDR2 sequences are MNHEY and SVGAGI. The CDR3 sequence is 13 residues long. CDR3 protein: CASARGPNQPQHF. The CDR3 nucleotides are TGTGCCAGCGCCAGGGGCCCTAATCAGCCCCAGCATTTT.

The chain has TRBV24-1 and TRBJ2-3, with 13 bases that match TRBD2. Germline CDR1 reads KGHDR; CDR2 reads SFDVKD. Trimming removed 0 bases from V and 7 bases from J; junction bases left unmatched: 9. The CDR3 is made up of 18 amino acids. CDR3 in amino acids: CATSDLVRGTSGTNTQYF. CDR3 nucleotides: TGTGCCACCAGTGATTTGGTCAGGGGGACTAGCGGGACAAATACGCAGTATTTT.

V usage is TRBV27 and J usage is TRBJ2-1; the D gene is possibly TRBD1 (5 bases). V lost 3 bases, J lost 7 bases, and 13 bases lay in between. Germline V gene sequence: CDR1 MNHEY, CDR2 SMNVEV (reference sequence). The CDR3 consists of 14 residues. The CDR3 here is CASSFAPPGNEQFF. As DNA, the CDR3 is TGTGCCAGCAGTTTTGCCCCACCAGGGAATGAGCAGTTCTTC.

The chain couples TRBV19 to TRBJ1-2, with D possibly being TRBD1 (5 bases). Trimming left V 0 bases short and J 5 bases short, with 10 bases between. The CDR3 is made up of 14 amino acids. CDR1 is LNHDA and CDR2 is SQIVND in the germline V gene (reference sequence). The CDR3 DNA follows: TGTGCCAGTAGTATAGACGGGACGGTGTATGGCTACACCTTC. This codes for CASSIDGTVYGYTF.

The chain links TRBV24-1 to TRBJ2-3; TRBD1 matches at 12 bases. J gave up 6 bases and V 3 bases, and 6 bases lay outside the gene matches. CDR1 is KGHDR, CDR2 SFDVKD, per germline. CDR3 size: 16 residues. CDR3 sequence (DNA): TGTGCCACCAGTGATCCCGGGACAGGGGGCTCGGATACGCAGTATTTT. It codes for CATSDPGTGGSDTQYF.

The gene calls are TRBV18 and TRBJ2-1, with D unresolved. This CDR3 is 15 amino acids long. Germline CDR1 reads KGHSH; CDR2 reads LQKENI. V shed 3 bases and J shed 0 bases, with 9 bases lying between them. The CDR3 spells CASSPRGVSYNEQFF. The DNA for the CDR3 is TGTGCCAGCTCACCTCGTGGCGTCTCCTACAATGAGCAGTTCTTC.

J is TRBJ1-3 and V is TRBV5-1; weak D call: TRBD1 (5 bases). Trimming took 2 bases from V and 6 from J, leaving 15 bases between them. The CDR3 totals 15 residues. CDR1 and CDR2 (germline): SGHRS, YFSETQ. This CDR3 is CASSFGGSVANTIYF. The CDR3, as DNA: TGCGCCAGCAGCTTTGGGGGGTCTGTAGCAAACACCATATATTTT.

The chain is built from TRBV6-5 and TRBJ2-1; D is unclear. The V and J ends lost 2 bases and 3 bases respectively, with 14 bases between them. Germline CDR1 reads MNHEY; CDR2 reads SVGAGI. CDR3 size: 16 residues. The CDR3 nucleotides are TGTGCCAGCAGTTACGAAGAAACCCCCTACTACAATGAGCAGTTCTTC. Translated: CASSYEETPYYNEQFF.

The DNA for the CDR3 is TGTGCCAGCAGCAGACAGGGGAATGAGCAGTTCTTC. It encodes CASSRQGNEQFF. The chain employs TRBV3-1 (or the pseudogene TRBV3-2) and TRBJ2-1, with 8 positions matching TRBD1. CDR1 and CDR2 from the germline V gene are LGHDT and YNNKEL (reference sequence). V shed 5 bases and J 7 bases; nucleotides not matched to a gene: 1. This CDR3 has 12 residues.

The chain has TRBV20-1 and TRBJ2-5; 9 bases line up with TRBD1. Germline V lookup: CDR1 DFQATT, CDR2 SNEGSKA (reference sequence). The CDR3 sequence is 17 residues long. The trim removed 3 bases at V and 2 bases at J, leaving 13 bases unmatched. CDR3 nucleotide sequence: TGCAGTGCTAGTCCCTTCACAGGGGGCCCGGGTCAAGAGACCCAGTACTTC. It codes for CSASPFTGGPGQETQYF.